Described below is a single T cell receptor (beta chain) sequence and its context. Its antigen is still unknown. This entry belongs to a study of T cells after yellow fever vaccination. Using its own MiXCR run on the 5' RACE reads, TCRdb lists one record per CDR3 protein. The sample yields hundreds of thousands of distinct CDR3 sequences, roughly 20% seen once. The study's findings and limits: The secondary response showed a weaker magnitude and a faster peak, day 5 versus 15. Any FACS-sorted repertoire could hold abundant clonotypes that contaminate it from the bulk population.

Material: PBMCs, obtained before the yellow fever booster vaccination. The receptor was isolated from a man aged 18 to 30 who received the YFV17D yellow fever vaccine.

In DNA form, the CDR3 reads TGTGCCAGCAGGACACCGGGGGCCACGGGGGCCAACGTCCTGACTTTC. Its protein product is CASRTPGATGANVLTF. The chain links TRBV6-5 to TRBJ2-6, with D perhaps assigned TRBD1 or TRBD2 (6 bases each). Germline CDR1 and CDR2: MNHEY and SVGAGI. Trimming cost V 6 bases and J 4 bases, with 16 bases left between them. This CDR3 comprises 16 residues.